Each of the 8 T cell receptor beta chains below was sequenced from the same sample in a study of cytomegalovirus exposure and HLA in healthy donors (dated by TCRdb to about 2017). Library construction relied on the immunoSEQ multiplex PCR assay. For the multiplex PCR, a mixture combining 60 forward primers for TCR Vbeta segments and 13 reverse primers for TCR Jbeta segments was used. TCRdb took over this immuneACCESS table, retaining in-frame rearrangements with V and J assigned. Such tables are incomplete; in checked studies, under half of the missing clones stem from an unresolved V gene, and the remainder is unexplained. The sample profile shows 130,000 or so clones; about 78% of them were found once. Together, the top ten hold 4.2% of the sample. The sequencing sample was made of PBMCs. All receptors derive from a man aged 45-65 years in good health and CMV-seropositive.

The chain recombines TRBV5-6 with TRBJ2-3; TRBD1 is a possible D gene (6 bases). The V end was cut by 0 bases, the J end by 4 bases, with 9 bases between. The CDR3 consists of 14 residues. Looked up from germline, CDR1 is SGHDT and CDR2 is YYEEEE. The CDR3 nucleotides read TGTGCCAGCAGCTTGGACAGGGCTCCAGATACGCAGTATTTT. As protein: CASSLDRAPDTQYF.

The chain carries TRBV9 and TRBJ1-1; weak D call: TRBD1 (6 bases). Trimming took 3 bases from V and 7 from J, leaving 19 bases between them. Germline loops: CDR1 SGDLS, CDR2 YYNGEE. The CDR3 loop spans 15 amino acids. This chain's CDR3 is CASSAGGGLSVEAFF. In DNA, the CDR3 is TGTGCCAGCAGCGCCGGGGGGGGCCTATCGGTTGAAGCTTTCTTT.

A few counts support this clone. The chain uses TRBV27 and TRBJ2-7; no reliable D call. V lost 4 bases, J lost 4 bases, and 11 bases lay in between. Germline V gene sequence: CDR1 MNHEY, CDR2 SMNVEV (reference sequence). The CDR3 contains 13 residues. CDR3 sequence reads: CASSSSEAYEQYF. CDR3 sequence (DNA): TGTGCCAGCAGTTCCTCAGAGGCTTACGAGCAGTACTTC.

DNA of the CDR3: TGTGCCAGCAGCTTAGCGACTAGCGGCCCCACCTACGAGCAGTACTTC. This sequence encodes CASSLATSGPTYEQYF. V and J are TRBV7-2 and TRBJ2-5; 9 positions match TRBD2. The end of the DNA aligns better with TRBJ2-7, so the J call may be wrong. This CDR3 has 16 residues. The germline gives CDR1 SGHTA, CDR2 FQGNSA.

This chain uses TRBV6-1 with TRBJ2-6; D possibly corresponds to TRBD1 (5 bases). Germline V gene lookup returns CDR1 MNHNS and CDR2 SASEGT. Trimming removed 6 bases from V and 0 bases from J, with 9 bases in between. The CDR3 consists of 15 residues. CDR3 protein: CASSFQGSGANVLTF. Here the CDR3 DNA reads TGTGCCAGCAGCTTCCAGGGCTCTGGGGCCAACGTCCTGACTTTC.

V and J are TRBV7-9 and TRBJ2-1; 8 bases line up with TRBD2. Trimming removed 2 bases from V and 4 bases from J; junction bases left unmatched: 4. Germline values: CDR1 SEHNR, CDR2 FQNEAQ (reference sequence). This CDR3 has 15 residues. DNA of the CDR3: TGTGCCAGCAGCTTACGGGAGGGTCGATACAATGAGCAGTTCTTC. This translates into CASSLREGRYNEQFF.

The chain combines TRBV11-3 with TRBJ1-2, with TRBD1 matching over 9 bases. V trimming: 5 bases; J trimming: 7 bases; junction bases outside the gene matches: 8. This CDR3 is built from 14 residues. Germline-derived CDR1 and CDR2 are SGHNT and YENEEA. DNA for the CDR3: TGTGCCAGCAGCCGACAACAACAGGGGGCTGGCTACACCTTC. This gives the protein CASSRQQQGAGYTF. The full variable domain, with the rest looked up from reference TRBV11-3 and TRBJ1-2, is EAGVVQSPRYKIIEKKQPVAFWCNPISGHNTLYWYLQNLGQGPELLIRYENEEAVDDSQLPKDRFSAERLKGVDSTLKIQPAELGDSAVYLCASSRQQQGAGYTFGSGTRLTVV.

This chain uses TRBV2 with TRBJ2-7; 7 nucleotides line up with TRBD1. The CDR3 runs 14 residues. V lost 7 bases and J lost 3; bases outside the gene matches: 9. Germline CDR1 reads SNHLY; CDR2 reads FYNNEI. The CDR3: CASIGQSGGYEQYF. The DNA for the CDR3 is TGTGCCAGCATTGGTCAGTCAGGGGGCTACGAGCAGTACTTC.